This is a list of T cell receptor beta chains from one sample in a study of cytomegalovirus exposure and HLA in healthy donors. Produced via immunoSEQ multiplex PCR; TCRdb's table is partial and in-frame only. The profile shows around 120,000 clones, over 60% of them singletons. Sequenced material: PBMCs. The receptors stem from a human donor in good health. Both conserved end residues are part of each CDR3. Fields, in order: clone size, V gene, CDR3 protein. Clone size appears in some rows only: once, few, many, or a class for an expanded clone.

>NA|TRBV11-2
CASSFQGSSYEQYF
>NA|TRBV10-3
CAISERTQITDTQYF
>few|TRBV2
CASSFNRDTEAFF
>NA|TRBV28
CASMAFTGSYGYTF
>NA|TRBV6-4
CASSDPGTAKYEQYF
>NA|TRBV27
CASSLGVRGGENSPLHF
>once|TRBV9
CASSVGSSVEVYEQYF
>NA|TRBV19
CASTRGSYVAGELFF
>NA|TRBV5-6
CASSRGRQGSQPQHF
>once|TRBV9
CASSRIAGQSNNEQFF
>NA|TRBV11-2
CASSLRSRRDRVLEQYF
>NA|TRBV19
CASSLPGQNYNEQFF
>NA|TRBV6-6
CASSSLNEQFF
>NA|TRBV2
CASRAGTESYEQYF
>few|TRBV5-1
CASSLAVTVQETQYF
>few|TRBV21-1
CASSERDNAAKNIQYF
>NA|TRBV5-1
CASSLSLAGVGGNEQFF
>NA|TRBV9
CASSVGLAGSNTGELFF
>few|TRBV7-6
CASSDQTGGAEQYF
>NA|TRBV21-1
CASSKVVVLAEPYEQYF
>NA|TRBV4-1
CASSRLAGEGGAKNIQYF
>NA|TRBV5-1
CASSWRTSGSLVTDTQYF
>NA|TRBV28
CASILDRRDYGYTF
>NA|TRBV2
CASSGGTAYGSYTF
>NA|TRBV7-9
CASRDTVPDYNEQFF
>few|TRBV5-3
CARRGGLAHEQYF
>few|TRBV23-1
CATPAQGPTDTQYF
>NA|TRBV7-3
CASSLAGSTDTQYF
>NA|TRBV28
CASSFLSGGTAAEEFF
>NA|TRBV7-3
CASSLGGGKNIQYF
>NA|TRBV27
CASFAGVNTGELFF
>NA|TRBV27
CASSSPGTGGEKLFF
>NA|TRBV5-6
CASSLLHYEQYF
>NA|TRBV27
CASSSLQGWTEAFF
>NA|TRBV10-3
CAISWDSTYGYTF
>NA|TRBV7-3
CASSPRGGEASYNEQFF
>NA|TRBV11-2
CASTLWTSGSATGELFF
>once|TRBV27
CASSPWADRAAGYTF
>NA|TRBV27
CASSLRGTSGRGTSTDTQYF
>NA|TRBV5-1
CASSLTGEGTEAFF
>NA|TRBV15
CATSRDRRTGWWDQYF
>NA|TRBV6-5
CASSRTSGEQETQYF
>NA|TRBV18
CASSPSGLASYEQYF
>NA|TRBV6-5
CASSSRTSGGDTQYF